These 8 T cell receptor beta chains originate from one sample sequenced in a study of T cell responses to AZD1222 COVID-19 vaccine. Data came from immunoSEQ multiplex PCR; TCRdb stores just in-frame clones and leaves some out. Of over 150,000 clones in the sample, roughly nine tenths were seen once. The sample was peripheral blood, taken on day 0 of MenACWY control vaccination. These receptors were collected from an adult in good health.

This clone appeared a single time. V gene TRBV5-1 combines with J gene TRBJ1-3, with D possibly matching TRBD1 (5 bases). CDR3 length equals 15 residues. CDR1 SGHRS and CDR2 YFSETQ come from the germline V gene. V was shortened by 0 bases and J by 4 bases, with 11 bases between the two germline ends. CDR3 amino acids: CASSLGGTRGNTIYF. The CDR3 coding sequence is TGCGCCAGCAGCTTGGGAGGGACCCGGGGAAACACCATATATTTT.

The chain employs TRBV27 and TRBJ1-6; D may be TRBD1 (5 bases). The CDR3 sequence is 15 residues long. Germline V gene lookup returns CDR1 MNHEY and CDR2 SMNVEV (reference sequence). V was pared by 6 bases and J by 7 bases, with 16 bases between. CDR3 in amino acids: CASRPWGEGNSPLHF. DNA of the CDR3: TGTGCCAGCAGGCCTTGGGGGGAGGGGAATTCACCCCTCCACTTT.

CDR3 protein: CASSIAGTPSYEQYF. The CDR3 DNA reads as TGTGCCAGCAGCATAGCCGGGACACCATCCTACGAGCAGTACTTC. The chain couples TRBV21-1 to TRBJ2-7; TRBD1 is the table's D call, not checked against the DNA. TRBV21-1 is a known pseudogene. CDR3 size: 15 residues.

The DNA for the CDR3 is TGTGCCAGCAGCGGACTTGAAGCGTGGGGAAACACCATATATTTT. Amino acids: CASSGLEAWGNTIYF. The chain uses TRBV9 and TRBJ1-3; D not certain. The germline gives CDR1 SGDLS, CDR2 YYNGEE. The CDR3 is 15 amino acids. The V end lost 3 bases, the J end lost 4 bases, and 14 bases lay between the germline ends. Full variable domain (missing parts from reference TRBV9 and TRBJ1-3): DSGVTQTPKHLITATGQRVTLRCSPRSGDLSVYWYQQSLDQGLQFLIQYYNGEERAKGNILERFSAQQFPDLHSELNLSSLELGDSALYFCASSGLEAWGNTIYFGEGSWLTVV.

J is TRBJ1-2 and V is TRBV4-3; a possible D gene is TRBD1 (6 bases). Germline V CDR1 and CDR2: LGHNA, YSLEER. Trimming took off 0 bases at V and 3 bases at J, with 14 bases between the two ends. This CDR3 comprises 16 residues. The CDR3 is CASSQDLGTGYYGYTF. The CDR3 DNA reads as TGCGCCAGCAGCCAAGATCTCGGTACAGGGTACTATGGCTACACCTTC.

The chain is built from TRBV5-1 and TRBJ2-1, with D perhaps TRBD2 (5 bases). With 5 bases removed from V and 3 bases from J, the gap between germline ends came to 15 bases. This CDR3 is built from 15 residues. The germline V gene encodes CDR1 SGHRS and CDR2 YFSETQ. The CDR3 DNA is TGCGCCAGCAGTTCCACTAGAGTAAGCTACAATGAGCAGTTCTTC. It translates to CASSSTRVSYNEQFF. Based on the CDR3 plus reference TRBV5-1 and TRBJ2-1, the full variable domain is KAGVTQTPRYLIKTRGQQVTLSCSPISGHRSVSWYQQTPGQGLQFLFEYFSETQRNKGNFPGRFSGRQFSNSRSEMNVSTLELGDSALYLCASSSTRVSYNEQFFGPGTRLTVL.

The V and J genes are TRBV27 and TRBJ2-7; 8 positions match TRBD2. The V gene's germline CDR1 is MNHEY and CDR2 SMNVEV (reference sequence). The V and J ends lost 2 bases and 4 bases, in that order; junction bases with no gene match: 7. This CDR3 spans 15 amino acids. As DNA, the CDR3 is TGTGCCAGCAGTTTAAGAGCGGGAGCACCGTACGAGCAGTACTTC. Translation: CASSLRAGAPYEQYF.

This rearrangement joins TRBV7-9 to TRBJ2-5, with 13 bases aligning to TRBD2. The CDR3 runs 18 residues. The J segment lost 5 bases and the V segment lost 5 bases, leaving 14 bases of the junction unmatched. The germline gives CDR1 SEHNR, CDR2 FQNEAQ (reference sequence). CDR3 residues: CASSQRAWTSGRGETQYF. The CDR3 DNA reads as TGTGCCAGCAGCCAAAGGGCCTGGACTAGCGGGAGAGGGGAGACCCAGTACTTC.